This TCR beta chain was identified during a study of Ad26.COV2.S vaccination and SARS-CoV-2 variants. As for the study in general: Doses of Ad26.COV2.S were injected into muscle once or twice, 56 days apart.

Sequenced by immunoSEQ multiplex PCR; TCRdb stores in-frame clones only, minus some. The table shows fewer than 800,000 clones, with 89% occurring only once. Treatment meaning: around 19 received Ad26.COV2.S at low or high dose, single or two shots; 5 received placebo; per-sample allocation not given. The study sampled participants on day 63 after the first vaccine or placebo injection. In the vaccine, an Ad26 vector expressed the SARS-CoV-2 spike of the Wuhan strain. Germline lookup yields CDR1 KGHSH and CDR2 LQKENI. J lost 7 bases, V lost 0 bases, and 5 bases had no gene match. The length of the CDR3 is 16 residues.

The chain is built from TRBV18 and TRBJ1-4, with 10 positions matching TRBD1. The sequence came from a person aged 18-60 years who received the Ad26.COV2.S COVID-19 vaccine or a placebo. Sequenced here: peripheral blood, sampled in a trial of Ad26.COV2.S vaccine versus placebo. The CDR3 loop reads CASSPPGQGSGEKLFF. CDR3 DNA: TGTGCCAGCTCACCACCGGGACAGGGGAGTGGTGAAAAACTGTTTTTT.